These 30 T cell receptor beta chains originate from one sample sequenced in a study of CD8+ T cells in alopecia areata. Reverse transcribed after extraction, RNA yielded cDNA as the sequencing template. Sequencing used immunoSEQ multiplex PCR; TCRdb keeps in-frame clones, though not all of them. Of around 180,000 clones listed, around three fifths were seen once; the top ten hold approximately 1.2%. Specified treatment: oral pan-JAK inhibitor, 5-10 mg twice daily. The material was CD4+ T cells sorted from blood, obtained around week 49, from a patient treated with tofacitinib. The receptors originated from a human donor with alopecia areata.

This chain uses TRBV5-1 with TRBJ1-6, with unresolved D. The V gene lost 4 bases and the J gene lost 4 bases, with 9 bases spanning the gap. The CDR3 loop spans 14 amino acids. Germline V lookup: CDR1 SGHRS, CDR2 YFSETQ. CDR3 amino acids: CASSNGLYNSPLHF. The CDR3 nucleotides are TGCGCCAGCAGCAATGGACTTTATAATTCACCCCTCCACTTT.

The chain links TRBV19 to TRBJ1-2, with D possibly TRBD1 on 5 matching bases. Trimming removed 6 bases from V and 8 bases from J, with 22 bases in between. From germline, CDR1 is LNHDA and CDR2 SQIVND (reference sequence). There are 15 residues in the CDR3. This chain's CDR3 is CASSTGTFIQGGYTF. In DNA, the CDR3 is TGTGCCAGTAGCACCGGGACTTTCATACAAGGGGGCTACACCTTC.

The chain couples TRBV15 to TRBJ2-7; tentative D call: TRBD1 (5 bases). The CDR3 is made up of 14 amino acids. The germline V gene encodes CDR1 LNHNV and CDR2 YYDKDF (reference sequence). Trimming took 0 bases from V and 2 from J, leaving 8 bases between them. The CDR3 here is CATSRDRDTYEQYF. DNA for the CDR3: TGTGCCACCAGCAGAGACAGGGATACCTACGAGCAGTACTTC.

The gene calls are TRBV4-3 and TRBJ1-2; the D gene is possibly TRBD1 (6 bases). CDR3 length: 16 residues. Germline V gene sequence: CDR1 LGHNA, CDR2 YSLEER. V was pared by 1 base and J by 7 bases, with 19 bases between. In DNA, the CDR3 is TGCGCCAGCAGCCAAGGGGGGGCCGCCGGGGCGAGTGGCTACACCTTC. Translated, it gives CASSQGGAAGASGYTF.

This rearrangement joins TRBV2 to TRBJ2-3; no definite D call. The CDR3 is 10 amino acids. Trimming pared 8 bases from V and 4 bases from J, leaving 4 bases between. The V gene's germline CDR1 is SNHLY and CDR2 FYNNEI. CDR3 nucleotides: TGTGCCAGCGGGCCAGATACGCAGTATTTT. Translating gives CASGPDTQYF.

J is TRBJ2-7 and V is TRBV29-1; 8 bases are shared with TRBD2. From germline, CDR1 is SQVTM and CDR2 ANQGSEA. The CDR3 loop spans 14 amino acids. Trimming took 6 bases from V and 7 from J; bases not matched to a gene: 14. In DNA, the CDR3 is TGCAGCGTCCTTACCGGGGGGGCCTATTGGGAGCAGTACTTC. Translation gives CSVLTGGAYWEQYF.

V is TRBV29-1 and J is TRBJ2-3; 12 positions agree with TRBD2. Germline loops: CDR1 SQVTM, CDR2 ANQGSEA. CDR3 length equals 16 residues. The V segment lost 7 bases and the J segment 1 base; nucleotides outside the gene matches: 9. CDR3: CSARPRLAGGTDTQYF. CDR3 sequence (DNA): TGCAGCGCTAGACCGAGACTAGCGGGGGGCACAGATACGCAGTATTTT.

The V and J genes are TRBV14 and TRBJ1-4; tentatively, D is TRBD1 (5 bases). Per germline, CDR1 SGHDN and CDR2 FVKESK. Trimming took off 1 base at V and 5 bases at J, with 11 bases between the two ends. CDR3 length equals 15 residues. Written as DNA, the CDR3 is TGTGCCAGCAGCCAAGCCCGGGGCTCAAATGAAAAACTGTTTTTT. Translating gives CASSQARGSNEKLFF.

This clone appeared a few times. The rearrangement uses TRBV5-1 and TRBJ2-7; no firm D call. The CDR3 contains 13 residues. Germline V CDR1 and CDR2: SGHRS, YFSETQ. Deletions cut 0 bases from V and 2 bases from J, with 6 bases between. The CDR3 DNA reads as TGCGCCAGCAGCTTGGGACCCACCTACGAGCAGTACTTC. Translated, it gives CASSLGPTYEQYF. Full variable domain (missing parts from reference TRBV5-1 and TRBJ2-7): KAGVTQTPRYLIKTRGQQVTLSCSPISGHRSVSWYQQTPGQGLQFLFEYFSETQRNKGNFPGRFSGRQFSNSRSEMNVSTLELGDSALYLCASSLGPTYEQYFGPGTRLTVT.

The V gene is TRBV5-6, the J gene TRBJ1-1; D ambiguous. The germline V and J ends were trimmed by 0 bases and 1 base, with 10 bases remaining between them. The CDR3 contains 15 residues. Germline V gene sequence: CDR1 SGHDT, CDR2 YYEEEE. The CDR3 protein is CASSLGRARNTEAFF. In DNA form, the CDR3 reads TGTGCCAGCAGCTTGGGTCGGGCGCGGAACACTGAAGCTTTCTTT. Looking up the rest from reference TRBV5-6 and TRBJ1-1 gives the full variable domain: DAGVTQSPTHLIKTRGQQVTLRCSPKSGHDTVSWYQQALGQGPQFIFQYYEEEERQRGNFPDRFSGHQFPNYSSELNVNALLLGDSALYLCASSLGRARNTEAFFGQGTRLTVV.

The J gene is TRBJ2-1, the V gene TRBV25-1, with 9 nucleotides matching TRBD2. In germline, CDR1 is MGHDK, CDR2 SYGVNS. CDR3 length: 13 residues. V dropped 4 bases and J dropped 8; count of bases not matched to a gene: 3. CDR3 loop: CASSVAGVHEQFF. The CDR3, as DNA: TGTGCCAGCAGTGTAGCGGGGGTACATGAGCAGTTCTTC.

V and J are TRBV30 and TRBJ2-3; D is unresolved. V lost 1 base and J lost 7, with 12 bases in between. This CDR3 contains 13 residues. Germline V gives CDR1 GTSNPN, CDR2 SVGIG (reference sequence). The CDR3 sequence: CAWSDDLGYTQYF. In DNA form, the CDR3 reads TGTGCCTGGAGTGATGACTTGGGTTATACGCAGTATTTT.

The V and J genes are TRBV7-2 and TRBJ2-1; maybe TRBD2 (6 bases). Trimming left V 4 bases short and J 1 base short, with 11 bases between. The germline CDR1 and CDR2 sequences are SGHTA and FQGNSA. CDR3 length equals 15 residues. The CDR3 loop reads CASSSTRQSYNEQFF. The DNA for the CDR3 is TGTGCCAGCAGCTCGACTAGGCAATCCTACAATGAGCAGTTCTTC. Combining the CDR3 with reference TRBV7-2 and TRBJ2-1 gives the whole variable domain GAGVSQSPSNKVTEKGKDVELRCDPISGHTALYWYRQSLGQGLEFLIYFQGNSAPDKSGLPSDRFSAERTGGSVSTLTIQRTQQEDSAVYLCASSSTRQSYNEQFFGPGTRLTVL.

There are many counts of this clone. The chain recombines TRBV5-6 with TRBJ2-3; D is perhaps TRBD2 (5 bases). CDR3 length equals 15 residues. Trimming took 4 bases from V and 3 from J, leaving 15 bases between them. The germline V gene encodes CDR1 SGHDT and CDR2 YYEEEE. The CDR3 loop is CASSLRVPPTDTQYF. DNA of the CDR3: TGTGCCAGCAGCCTGCGGGTCCCCCCGACAGATACGCAGTATTTT.

This clone was recorded a few times. This chain links TRBV5-1 with TRBJ2-3; D is uncertain. The CDR3 sequence is 12 residues long. V was trimmed by 1 base and J by 5 bases, leaving 5 bases between them. Per the germline V gene, CDR1 is SGHRS and CDR2 is YFSETQ. CDR3 residues: CASSLLGDTQYF. CDR3 bases: TGCGCCAGCAGCTTGTTAGGAGATACGCAGTATTTT.

The gene calls are TRBV25-1 and TRBJ1-1; D is possibly TRBD1 (6 bases). The ends were cut back, 4 bases at V and 11 bases at J, with 11 bases in the middle. Per the germline V gene, CDR1 is MGHDK and CDR2 is SYGVNS. The length of the CDR3 is 11 residues. CDR3 residues: CASSGTEGAFF. The DNA for the CDR3 is TGTGCCAGCAGTGGGACAGAAGGGGCTTTCTTT. Full variable domain (rest looked up from reference TRBV25-1 and TRBJ1-1): EADIYQTPRYLVIGTGKKITLECSQTMGHDKMYWYQQDPGMELHLIHYSYGVNSTEKGDLSSESTVSRIRTEHFPLTLESARPSHTSQYLCASSGTEGAFFGQGTRLTVV.

This chain uses TRBV5-1 with TRBJ1-1; D is perhaps TRBD1 (6 bases). This CDR3 is 17 amino acids long. CDR1 is SGHRS and CDR2 is YFSETQ in the germline V gene. Trimming left V 3 bases short and J 5 bases short, with 23 bases between. The CDR3 protein is CASSSIGAGARRTEAFF. The CDR3 DNA follows: TGCGCCAGCAGCTCCATCGGGGCGGGGGCGCGAAGGACTGAAGCTTTCTTT.

This sequence joins TRBV7-6 and TRBJ1-3; 7 nucleotides match TRBD1. CDR1 SGHVS and CDR2 FNYEAQ come from the germline V gene. This CDR3 spans 16 amino acids. The V segment lost 5 bases and the J segment 3 bases; nucleotides outside the gene matches: 10. CDR3 DNA: TGTGCCAGCAGCGCCGTCCAGGGGGTAGTTGGAAACACCATATATTTT. Protein: CASSAVQGVVGNTIYF.

This clone came up a few times. This chain links TRBV29-1 with TRBJ1-1; D may be TRBD1 (6 bases). CDR1 and CDR2 (germline): SQVTM, ANQGSEA. This CDR3 has 13 amino acids. With 6 bases removed from V and 3 bases from J, the gap between germline ends came to 14 bases. The CDR3 DNA is TGCAGCGTAAAACAGGGCCGGGACACTGAAGCTTTCTTT. Its protein product is CSVKQGRDTEAFF.

This clone was picked up a small number of times. CDR3 sequence reads: CASRRDRGTTGELFF. The CDR3 DNA reads as TGCGCCAGCAGGAGGGACAGGGGGACCACCGGGGAGCTGTTTTTT. The chain links TRBV4-3 to TRBJ2-2; 11 bases are shared with TRBD1. Losses at the gene ends were 6 bases for V and 4 bases for J; bases not matched to a gene: 4. CDR1 LGHNA and CDR2 YSLEER come from the germline V gene. The CDR3 is 15 amino acids.

The chain couples TRBV5-4 to TRBJ2-7, with 13 bases lining up with TRBD2. The CDR3 has 17 residues. The V gene's germline CDR1 is SGHNT and CDR2 YYREEE (reference sequence). The ends lost 4 bases at V and 6 bases at J; junction bases unmatched: 13. The CDR3 bases are TGTGCCAGCAGCGTACGACTAGCGGGGGGTAGTAATGGCGAGCAGTACTTC. Amino acid sequence: CASSVRLAGGSNGEQYF.

V is TRBV4-1 and J is TRBJ1-4; TRBD1 matches at 10 bases. Germline V gene lookup returns CDR1 MGHRA and CDR2 YSYEKL. The V segment lost 4 bases and the J segment 6 bases; nucleotides outside the gene matches: 5. The length of the CDR3 is 15 residues. CDR3 in DNA: TGCGCCAGCAGCCGGGGGACAGGGGATGATGAAAAACTGTTTTTT. It encodes CASSRGTGDDEKLFF.

The V call is TRBV4-3, the J call TRBJ2-3; D gene uncertain. Trimming stripped 0 bases from V and 6 bases from J, with 13 bases between. The germline CDR1 and CDR2 sequences are LGHNA and YSLEER. The CDR3 is 15 amino acids. The CDR3 DNA reads TGCGCCAGCAGCCAAGAGACCCTTCCCTCCGATACGCAGTATTTT. Protein product: CASSQETLPSDTQYF.

V is TRBV30 and J is TRBJ1-5, with 7 bases aligning to TRBD1. Trimming removed 3 bases from V and 2 bases from J; junction bases left unmatched: 7. This CDR3 has 15 residues. Germline V gene sequence: CDR1 GTSNPN, CDR2 SVGIG (reference sequence). In DNA form, the CDR3 reads TGTGCCTGGAGCACAGCCCAGGGGGGCAATCAGCCCCAGCATTTT. This sequence encodes CAWSTAQGGNQPQHF.

The chain employs TRBV21-1 and TRBJ2-5; the table names TRBD2, a call not compared with the DNA. TRBV21-1 is marked as a pseudogene. CDR3 size: 15 residues. CDR3 sequence: CASSKGGPGQETQYF. The CDR3 region has the DNA TGTGCCAGCAGCAAGGGGGGTCCTGGCCAAGAGACCCAGTACTTC.

A single count supports this clone. The chain links TRBV9 to TRBJ1-6; D remains unclear. Germline V CDR1 and CDR2: SGDLS, YYNGEE. The CDR3 spans 14 residues. V dropped 0 bases and J dropped 10 bases, with 11 bases sitting between them. Here the CDR3 DNA reads TGTGCCAGCAGCGTAGGCTCGGAGGTATCACCCCTCCACTTT. Its translation: CASSVGSEVSPLHF.

This sequence joins TRBV6-1 and TRBJ1-5; D not certain. The CDR3 covers 13 residues. Germline CDR1 MNHNS, CDR2 SASEGT. Deletions cut 2 bases from V and 2 bases from J, with 4 bases between. CDR3 region: CASSESGNQPQHF. CDR3 sequence (DNA): TGTGCCAGCAGTGAAAGTGGCAATCAGCCCCAGCATTTT.

This clone occurred a few times. Other DNA variants within this sample encode the same CDR3. This sequence joins TRBV7-2 and TRBJ2-7; perhaps TRBD2 as D (6 bases). Germline values: CDR1 SGHTA, CDR2 FQGNSA. V was clipped by 5 bases and J by 4 bases, with 9 bases between them. This CDR3 contains 12 residues. The CDR3 nucleotides read TGTGCCAGCAGCCTCAGCGGGTACGAGCAGTACTTC. Its protein is CASSLSGYEQYF.

This rearrangement joins TRBV4-1 to TRBJ1-1; the D is unclear. Trimming pared 1 base from V and 0 bases from J, leaving 9 bases between. Germline CDR1 is MGHRA and CDR2 is YSYEKL. The CDR3 runs 15 residues. CDR3 bases: TGCGCCAGCAGCCAAGGACTAAGTTTGAACACTGAAGCTTTCTTT. This encodes CASSQGLSLNTEAFF.

This clone showed up just once. The chain joins TRBV7-3 to TRBJ1-1; 7 bases map to TRBD1. The germline CDR1 and CDR2 sequences are SGHTA and FQGTGA. With V trimmed by 5 bases and J by 5 bases, 11 bases remained unmatched. The CDR3 spans 15 residues. The CDR3 protein is CASSANRGGSTEAFF. As DNA, the CDR3 is TGTGCCAGCAGCGCCAACAGGGGCGGTAGTACTGAAGCTTTCTTT.